A selection of T cell receptor beta chains follows, all from one sample in a study of control samples from healthy donors and cancer patients. Generated by immunoSEQ multiplex PCR, the TCRdb table keeps only in-frame clones and is missing some. The sample shows over 200,000 clones, roughly 82% of them seen only once. Source material: PBMCs. The receptors were sampled from a woman aged 60-75 years with lung cancer. Both conserved end residues are part of each CDR3. A D gene is named only where the DNA matches it firmly. Rows may omit the clone size; those that give it use once, few, many or a size class.

d_call: .
v_call: TRBV20-1
clone_size: .
j_call: TRBJ2-3
cdr3_nt: TGCAGTGCTAGTTCGCAGGGAGTAGATACGCAGTATTTT
cdr3_aa: CSASSQGVDTQYF

d_call: .
v_call: TRBV11-2
clone_size: .
j_call: TRBJ1-2
cdr3_nt: TGTGCCAGCAGCTCCGTGGGTTACAGGGACGGCTATGGCTACACCTTC
cdr3_aa: CASSSVGYRDGYGYTF

d_call: .
v_call: TRBV9
clone_size: .
j_call: TRBJ2-7
cdr3_nt: TGTGCCAGCAGCGTGCTAGACAGCTCCCCAGGCGAGCAGTACTTC
cdr3_aa: CASSVLDSSPGEQYF

d_call: .
v_call: TRBV6-5
clone_size: .
j_call: TRBJ1-5
cdr3_nt: TGTGCCAGCAGAGGGTCGGAGGATCAGCCCCAGCATTTT
cdr3_aa: CASRGSEDQPQHF

d_call: .
v_call: TRBV7-8
clone_size: .
j_call: TRBJ2-7
cdr3_nt: TGTGCCAGCAGCCCGAACGCCTACGAGCAGTACTTC
cdr3_aa: CASSPNAYEQYF

d_call: .
v_call: TRBV3-1/TRBV3-2
clone_size: .
j_call: TRBJ2-3
cdr3_nt: TGTGCCAGCAGCTTCCTGACCCGAGGCGGCGATCCGCAGTATTTT
cdr3_aa: CASSFLTRGGDPQYF

d_call: .
v_call: TRBV3-1/TRBV3-2
clone_size: .
j_call: TRBJ1-1
cdr3_nt: TGTGCCAGCAGCCAAGGATTCCGGGGAGCTGAAGCTTTCTTT
cdr3_aa: CASSQGFRGAEAFF

d_call: TRBD2
v_call: TRBV7-9
clone_size: .
j_call: TRBJ2-5
cdr3_nt: TGTGCCAGCAGCGCAGCCCCGGGCTCGCGGGAGGAGACCCAGTACTTC
cdr3_aa: CASSAAPGSREETQYF

d_call: .
v_call: TRBV11-1
clone_size: .
j_call: TRBJ2-2
cdr3_nt: TGTGCCAGCAGAAGGGAGAACACCGGGGAGCTGTTTTTT
cdr3_aa: CASRRENTGELFF

d_call: .
v_call: TRBV9
clone_size: .
j_call: TRBJ2-3
cdr3_nt: TGTGCCAGCAGCGTAGCAGCGGGACAGCCGGATACGCAGTATTTT
cdr3_aa: CASSVAAGQPDTQYF

d_call: .
v_call: TRBV18
clone_size: once
j_call: TRBJ1-5
cdr3_nt: TGTGCCAGCTCACCACCGGGGGGGGGAGTGAATCAGCCCCAGCATTTT
cdr3_aa: CASSPPGGGVNQPQHF

d_call: .
v_call: TRBV25-1
clone_size: .
j_call: TRBJ2-5
cdr3_nt: TGTGCCAGCAGTGAATACGAGGGCCAGTACTTC
cdr3_aa: CASSEYEGQYF

d_call: TRBD1
v_call: TRBV6-6
clone_size: once
j_call: TRBJ2-3
cdr3_nt: TGTGCCAGCAGAGACCAGGGGGTCGATACGCAGTATTTT
cdr3_aa: CASRDQGVDTQYF

d_call: .
v_call: TRBV5-1
clone_size: .
j_call: TRBJ1-1
cdr3_nt: TGCGCCAGCAGCCGCTGGGGCTACATGAACACTGAAGCTTTCTTT
cdr3_aa: CASSRWGYMNTEAFF

d_call: TRBD2
v_call: TRBV7-9
clone_size: .
j_call: TRBJ2-1
cdr3_nt: TGTGCCAGCAGCTTACCTAGCGGGAGAGTATACAATGAGCAGTTCTTC
cdr3_aa: CASSLPSGRVYNEQFF

d_call: TRBD2
v_call: TRBV3-1/TRBV3-2
clone_size: .
j_call: TRBJ2-1
cdr3_nt: TGTGCCAGCAGCCAACCGCGGGAGAAGCAGTTCTTC
cdr3_aa: CASSQPREKQFF

d_call: .
v_call: TRBV14
clone_size: .
j_call: TRBJ2-5
cdr3_nt: TGTGCCAGCAGCCTAAGAAGGGGAGAGACCCAGTACTTC
cdr3_aa: CASSLRRGETQYF

d_call: TRBD1
v_call: TRBV10-3
clone_size: .
j_call: TRBJ1-6
cdr3_nt: TGTGCCATCAGGGGTTCAGGGGGGTACAATTCACCCCTCCACTTT
cdr3_aa: CAIRGSGGYNSPLHF

d_call: .
v_call: TRBV7-3
clone_size: once
j_call: TRBJ2-1
cdr3_nt: TGTGCCAGCAGCATTTTTGGACCCTCGGTGACCTACAATGAGCAGTTCTTC
cdr3_aa: CASSIFGPSVTYNEQFF

d_call: .
v_call: TRBV12-3/TRBV12-4
clone_size: .
j_call: TRBJ2-2
cdr3_nt: TGTGCCAGCAGTGATCAGAACACCGGGGAGCTGTTTTTT
cdr3_aa: CASSDQNTGELFF